A single T cell receptor beta chain is shown here with its context. Its antigen is currently not known. One base away there is no much larger clone; base qualities are not given. The immunoSEQ Assay, a bias-controlled multiplex PCR, was used to amplify TCRbeta CDR3 regions from genomic DNA. On the study's bioinformatics: The number of nucleated cells in each sample was estimated from the amplification of reference gene primers within the assay. Sequence reads were collapsed and filtered to measure the absolute abundance of every unique TCRbeta CDR3 rearrangement. For each sample, productive Simpson clonality was calculated as the square root of Simpson's diversity index across productive rearrangements. TCRdb provides this immuneACCESS table in a form limited to in-frame rearrangements. Some clones are lacking; in checked studies, under half of them reflect an unresolved V gene, and why the rest are absent is not known. V and J calls and clone size come straight from that table; D and trimming were deduced from the DNA. The sample records roughly 130,000 clones, just under 85% of which are singletons. The ten biggest clones cover approximately 8.4% of the sample.

These data are taken from a study of blood T cell repertoires in COVID-19 (dated by TCRdb to 2020 to 2022). Describing the broader study: The collaborator samples originated in the United States, Italy and Spain and spanned the acute and convalescent phases of COVID-19. The material from the prospective study consisted of cDNA or gDNA derived from T cells, B-cell-depleted T cells, or PBMCs. Deeply sampled blood TCRbeta repertoires from subjects exposed to, actively infected with, or recovered from COVID-19 were included in the dataset. The repertoires were released in a freely available public database meant as a resource for research on the immune response to SARS-CoV-2. Samples were obtained from the ongoing ImmuneRACE study (first 160 participants) and from 1,254 subjects provided by 6 global collaborators. Sample metadata almost always included a de-identified subject ID, COVID-19 status, age in years and sex. HLA class I and class II types, where available, came from metadata supplied by the sample provider rather than from assay-based typing. General findings and caveats noted by the study authors: Clinical and demographic metadata were provided uncurated, with the amount varying by source and participant.

Trimming removed 3 bases from V and 5 bases from J, leaving 6 bases between the germline ends. Counted from cysteine to phenylalanine, this CDR3 has 12 amino acids. The sequence is cut down to CDR3 DNA, 36 bases in frame from base 1. As encoded in the germline V gene, CDR1 is KGHDR while CDR2 is SFDVKD. Participants in the prospective study were enrolled through a virtual design, were aged about 18 to 89 years, and lived in approximately 25 United States geographic areas. Cohort assignment in the prospective study relied on participant-reported clinical history from a screening survey and a study questionnaire. For ImmuneRACE Cohort 3, a participant was defined as recovered based on two consecutive negative NP/OP PCR tests, clearance by a healthcare professional, or resolution of symptoms. Each participant in the prospective study had whole blood, serum and a nasopharyngeal or oropharyngeal swab collected by mobile phlebotomists. Participants in the prospective study had the option to provide additional blood draws and questionnaires over a 2-month period. Before DNA extraction, prospective study blood samples were shipped either frozen or at room temperature.

The sequence is built from TRBV24-1 and TRBJ2-5; the D gene lacks a confident call. The sequence was obtained from a man aged 50 to 60 who had recovered from COVID-19. The sequenced material came from PBMCs or T cells enriched from blood (not recorded which). The CDR3 here reads CATSDVSETQYF. The sequence in DNA is TGTGCCACCAGTGATGTATCGGAGACCCAGTACTTC.